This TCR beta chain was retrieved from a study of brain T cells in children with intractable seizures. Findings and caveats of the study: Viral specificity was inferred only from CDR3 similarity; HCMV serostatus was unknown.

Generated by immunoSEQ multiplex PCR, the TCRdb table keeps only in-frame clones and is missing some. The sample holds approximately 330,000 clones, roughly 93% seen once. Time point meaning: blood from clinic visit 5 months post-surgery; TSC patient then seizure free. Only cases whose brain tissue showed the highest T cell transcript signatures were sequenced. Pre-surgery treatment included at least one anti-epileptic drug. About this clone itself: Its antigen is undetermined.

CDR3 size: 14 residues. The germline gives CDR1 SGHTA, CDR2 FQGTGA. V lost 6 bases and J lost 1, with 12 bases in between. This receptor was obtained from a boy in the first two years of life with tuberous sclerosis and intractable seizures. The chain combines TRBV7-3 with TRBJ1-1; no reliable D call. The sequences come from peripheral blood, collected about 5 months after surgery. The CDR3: CASRAAGRNTEAFF. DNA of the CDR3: TGTGCCAGCAGGGCGGCCGGGCGGAACACTGAAGCTTTCTTT.